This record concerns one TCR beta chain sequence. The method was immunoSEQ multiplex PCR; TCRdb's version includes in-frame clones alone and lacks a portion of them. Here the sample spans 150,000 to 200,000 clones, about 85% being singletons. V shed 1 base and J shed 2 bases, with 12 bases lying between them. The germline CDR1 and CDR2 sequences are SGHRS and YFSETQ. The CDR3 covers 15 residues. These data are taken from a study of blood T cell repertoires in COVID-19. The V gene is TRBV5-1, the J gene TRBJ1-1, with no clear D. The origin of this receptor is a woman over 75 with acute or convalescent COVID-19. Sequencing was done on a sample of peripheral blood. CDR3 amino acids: CASSLTVAVNTEAFF. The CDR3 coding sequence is TGCGCCAGCAGCTTGACCGTGGCAGTAAACACTGAAGCTTTCTTT. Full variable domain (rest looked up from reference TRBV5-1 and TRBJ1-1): KAGVTQTPRYLIKTRGQQVTLSCSPISGHRSVSWYQQTPGQGLQFLFEYFSETQRNKGNFPGRFSGRQFSNSRSEMNVSTLELGDSALYLCASSLTVAVNTEAFFGQGTRLTVV.